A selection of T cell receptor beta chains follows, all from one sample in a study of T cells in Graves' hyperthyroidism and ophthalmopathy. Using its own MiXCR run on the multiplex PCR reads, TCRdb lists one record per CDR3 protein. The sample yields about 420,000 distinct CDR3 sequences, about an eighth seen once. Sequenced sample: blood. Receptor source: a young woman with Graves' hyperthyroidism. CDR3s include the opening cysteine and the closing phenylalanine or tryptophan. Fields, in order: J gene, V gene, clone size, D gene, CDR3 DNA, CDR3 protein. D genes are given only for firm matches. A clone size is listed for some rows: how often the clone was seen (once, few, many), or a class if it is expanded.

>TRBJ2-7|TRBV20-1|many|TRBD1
TGCAGTGCTTTGGGACAGGGGGCCTACGAGCAGTACTTC
CSALGQGAYEQYF
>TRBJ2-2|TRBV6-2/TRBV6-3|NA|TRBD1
TGTGCCAGCAGCCAAACCGGGACAGGGGGCGGTTCGATAGCCGGGGAGCTGTTTTTT
CASSQTGTGGGSIAGELFF
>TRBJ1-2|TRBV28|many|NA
TGTGCCAGCAGTTTCGGCAGAACAAACTATGGCTACACCTTC
CASSFGRTNYGYTF
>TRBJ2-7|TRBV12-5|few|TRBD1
TGTGCTAGTGCCCAACCGACAGGGCCCTACGAGCAGTACTTC
CASAQPTGPYEQYF
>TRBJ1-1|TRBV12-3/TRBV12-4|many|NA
TGTGCCAGCAGTTGGGACCTACTAACGGGCACTGAAGCTTTCTTT
CASSWDLLTGTEAFF
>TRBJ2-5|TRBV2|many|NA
TGTGCCAGCAGTGAAGCGCGGGGAGAGACCCAGTACTTC
CASSEARGETQYF
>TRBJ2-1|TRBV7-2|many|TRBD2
TGTGCCAGCAGCTGGCTAGCGGGAGGCTACAATGAGCAGTTCTTC
CASSWLAGGYNEQFF
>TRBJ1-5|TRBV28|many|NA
TGTGCCAGCAACCCACCCTCCGGGGTGTTTAGCAATCAGCCCCAGCATTTT
CASNPPSGVFSNQPQHF
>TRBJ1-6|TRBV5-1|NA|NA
TGCGCCAGCAGCTTGGAGGGCGGCGGAGGTTCACCCCTCCACTTT
CASSLEGGGGSPLHF
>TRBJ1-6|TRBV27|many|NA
TGTGCCAGCAGTTTCGCGGGGTTGGGTTCACCCCTCCACTTT
CASSFAGLGSPLHF
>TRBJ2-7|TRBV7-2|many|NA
TGTGCCAGCAGCCCAAGAGCTAGCGAGACGGCCTACGAGCAGTACTTC
CASSPRASETAYEQYF
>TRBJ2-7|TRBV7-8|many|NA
TGTGCCAGCAGCCTCCTACCGGGCACCAAGTACGAGCAGTACTTC
CASSLLPGTKYEQYF
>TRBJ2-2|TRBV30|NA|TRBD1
TGTGCCTGGAGGGGACAGGGGGCCAACACCGGGGAGCTGTTTTTT
CAWRGQGANTGELFF
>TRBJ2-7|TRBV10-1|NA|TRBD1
TGCGCCAGCAGTGAGACCGGACAGGGCTACGAGCAGTACTTC
CASSETGQGYEQYF
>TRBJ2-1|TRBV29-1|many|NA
TGCAGCGTCCAGGCGCGGGCCCGGGGCGTCAATGAGCAGTTCTTC
CSVQARARGVNEQFF
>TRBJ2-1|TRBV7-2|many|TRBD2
TGTGCCAGCAGCTTAGATGCGGGAGGGTGGCAGTTCTTC
CASSLDAGGWQFF
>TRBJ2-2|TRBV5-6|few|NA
TGTGCCAGCAGCTTGGGTTTGGGGGCAGGGACCGCGAACACCGGGGAGCTGTTTTTT
CASSLGLGAGTANTGELFF
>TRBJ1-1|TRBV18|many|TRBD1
TGTGCCAGCTCACCCTTGACAGGGGTAAACACTGAAGCTTTCTTT
CASSPLTGVNTEAFF
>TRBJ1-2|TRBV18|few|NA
TGTGCCACCCGAACACGGGACACTTGGGGATATGGCTACACCTTC
CATRTRDTWGYGYTF
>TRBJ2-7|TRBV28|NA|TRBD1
TGTGCCAGCAGTATAGAGACAGGGGGCAGCTCCTACGGGCAGTACTTC
CASSIETGGSSYGQYF
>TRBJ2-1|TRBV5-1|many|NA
TGCGCCAGCAGCGGAGGAAGTAGCGGAGGCTACAATGAGCAGTTCTTC
CASSGGSSGGYNEQFF
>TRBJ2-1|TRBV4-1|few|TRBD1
TGCGCCAGCAGCCAAGGGACAGGGGGCGTAAATGAGCAGTTCTTC
CASSQGTGGVNEQFF
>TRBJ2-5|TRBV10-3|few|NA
TGTGCCATATCGCCAGGGACGGGGACCCAGTACTTC
CAISPGTGTQYF
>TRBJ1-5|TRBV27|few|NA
TGTGCCAGCGGGAAAAGGACGGAAAGCAATCAGCCCCAGCATTTT
CASGKRTESNQPQHF
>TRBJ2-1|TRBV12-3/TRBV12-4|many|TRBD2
TGTGCCAGCAGCAGACTAGCGGGAGGCGATGAGCAGTTCTTC
CASSRLAGGDEQFF
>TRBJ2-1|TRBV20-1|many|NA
TGCAGTGCTCAGAGCAGCTACAATGAGCAGTTCTTC
CSAQSSYNEQFF
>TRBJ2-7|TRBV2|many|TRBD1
TGTGCCAGCAGTGGCCGAGACAGGGGTACCTACGAGCAGTACTTC
CASSGRDRGTYEQYF
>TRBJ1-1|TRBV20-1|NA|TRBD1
TGCAGTGCCCAGGGGGGGGGGAACACTGAAGCTTTCTTT
CSAQGGGNTEAFF
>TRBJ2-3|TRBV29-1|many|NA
TGCAGCGTTGAAACAGATACGCAGTATTTT
CSVETDTQYF
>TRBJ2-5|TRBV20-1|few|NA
TGCAGTGCTACCTTACTCCGGCCTGTCGAAGAGACCCAGTACTTC
CSATLLRPVEETQYF
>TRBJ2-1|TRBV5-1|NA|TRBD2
TGCGCCAGCAGCATCCTCACCCCGACTAGCGGGGGGGAGCAGTTCTTC
CASSILTPTSGGEQFF
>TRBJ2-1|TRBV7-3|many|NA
TGTGCCAGCAGCTTATCGGGGGCCCACAATGAGCAGTTCTTC
CASSLSGAHNEQFF
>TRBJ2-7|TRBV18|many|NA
TGTGCCAGCTCACCACAGGGGGGGGGCTACGAGCAGTACTTC
CASSPQGGGYEQYF
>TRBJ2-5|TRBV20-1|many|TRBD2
TGCAGTGCTACGGGACTAGCGTTGGCTGAGACCCAGTACTTC
CSATGLALAETQYF
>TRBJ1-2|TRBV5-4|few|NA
TGTGCCAGCAGCTTGGGCAGGGAGTATGGCTACACCTTC
CASSLGREYGYTF
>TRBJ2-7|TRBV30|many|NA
TGTGCCTGGAGTGTTGGGGCAGGGGATGGCGAGCAGTACTTC
CAWSVGAGDGEQYF
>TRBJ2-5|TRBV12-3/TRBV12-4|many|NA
TGTGCCAGCAGCCCATCCGGGGAGACCCAGTACTTC
CASSPSGETQYF
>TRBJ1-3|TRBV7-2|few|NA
TGTGCCAGCAGCTTTAAGAGGGCCTCCGGAAACACCATATATTTT
CASSFKRASGNTIYF
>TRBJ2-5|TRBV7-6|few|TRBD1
TGTGCCAGCAGCGCGGACAGGATCCAAGAGACCCAGTACTTC
CASSADRIQETQYF
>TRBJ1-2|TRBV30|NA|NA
TGTGCCTGGAGGGAGCTATATGGCTACACCTTC
CAWRELYGYTF
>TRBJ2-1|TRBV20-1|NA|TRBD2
TGCAGTGCTGCCGGGGGGGGTTACAATGAGCAGTTCTTC
CSAAGGGYNEQFF
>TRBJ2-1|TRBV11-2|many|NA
TGTGCCAGCAGCTCAGGGGGGAGCTTGGACAATGAGCAGTTCTTC
CASSSGGSLDNEQFF
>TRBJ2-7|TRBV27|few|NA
TGTGCCAGCAGTTTATCCGGCCCCGGGCCGTCCCATCCATACGAGCAGTACTTC
CASSLSGPGPSHPYEQYF
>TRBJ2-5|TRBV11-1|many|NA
TGTGCCAGCAGCGGGTACGGAAGAGGGGACCGGGGCTACCAAGAGACCCAGTACTTC
CASSGYGRGDRGYQETQYF
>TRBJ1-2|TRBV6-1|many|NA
TGTGCCAGCAGTGACGGCAGGGTAGCCGGCTACACCTTC
CASSDGRVAGYTF
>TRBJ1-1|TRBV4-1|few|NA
TGCGCCAGCAGCCAAGGATCGAACAGGGTGAACACTGAAGCTTTCTTT
CASSQGSNRVNTEAFF
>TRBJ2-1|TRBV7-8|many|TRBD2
TGTGCCAGCAGCTTAGCGGTCGCGGGAGGGCCTGGCAATGAGCAGTTCTTC
CASSLAVAGGPGNEQFF
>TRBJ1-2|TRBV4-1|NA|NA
TGCGCCAGCAGCCAAGATATCGGGACGAACAGTGCCGACTATGGCTACACCTTC
CASSQDIGTNSADYGYTF
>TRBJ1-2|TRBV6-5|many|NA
TGTGCCAGCAGTTATCTGCCAGCGGACTATGGCTACACCTTC
CASSYLPADYGYTF
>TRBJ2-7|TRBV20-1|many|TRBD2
TGCAGTGCTAGCCCTCTAGCGGGAAAGGGCGAGCAGTACTTC
CSASPLAGKGEQYF
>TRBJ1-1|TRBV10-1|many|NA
TGCGCCAGCAGTGAGTCCGTTGAGGGGGCTGAAGCTTTCTTT
CASSESVEGAEAFF
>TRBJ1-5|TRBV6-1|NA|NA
TGTGCCAGCAGTGAGAAAGGGGGCAATCAGCCCCAGCATTTT
CASSEKGGNQPQHF
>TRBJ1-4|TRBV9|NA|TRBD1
TGTGCCAGCAGCGTAGCTGGGACAGGGGTGGAAAAACTGTTTTTT
CASSVAGTGVEKLFF
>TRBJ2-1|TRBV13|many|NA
TGTGCCAGCAGCTTAGATGGGGGAGGTAAGAATGAGCAGTTCTTC
CASSLDGGGKNEQFF
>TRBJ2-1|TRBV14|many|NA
TGTGCCAGCAGCCAAGTGTTGCTGCGGGATCGGAATGAGCAGTTCTTC
CASSQVLLRDRNEQFF
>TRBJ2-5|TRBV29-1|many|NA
TGCAGCGTTATCCTGGGGGAGACCCAGTACTTC
CSVILGETQYF